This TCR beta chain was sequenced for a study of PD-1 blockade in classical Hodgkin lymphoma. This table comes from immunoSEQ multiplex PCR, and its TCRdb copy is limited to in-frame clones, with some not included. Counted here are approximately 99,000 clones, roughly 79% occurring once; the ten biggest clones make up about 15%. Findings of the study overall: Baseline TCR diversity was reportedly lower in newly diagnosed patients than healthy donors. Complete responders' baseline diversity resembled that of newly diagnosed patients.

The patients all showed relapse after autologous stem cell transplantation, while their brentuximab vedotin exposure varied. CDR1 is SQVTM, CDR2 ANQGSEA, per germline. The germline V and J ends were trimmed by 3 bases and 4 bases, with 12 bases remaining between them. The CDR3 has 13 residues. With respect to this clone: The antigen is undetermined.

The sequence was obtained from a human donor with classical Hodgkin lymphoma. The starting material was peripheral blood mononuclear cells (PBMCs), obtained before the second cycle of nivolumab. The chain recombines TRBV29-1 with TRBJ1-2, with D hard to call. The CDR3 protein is CSVDHGESYGYTF. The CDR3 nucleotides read TGCAGCGTTGATCACGGGGAGTCCTATGGCTACACCTTC.